This T cell receptor beta chain originates from a study of CD8 T cells in Susac syndrome. Regarding the study as a whole: The study conceded that its TCR sequencing and HLA analysis involved relatively few individuals.

An amount of RNA that ranged from 0.5 to 1 ug was reverse transcribed with random hexamers. It was immunoSEQ multiplex PCR that amplified TCR beta CDR3 across 54 Vbeta and 13 Jbeta. MiXCR, run by TCRdb on the immunoSEQ multiplex PCR reads, gives a single entry per CDR3 protein. The table records about 200,000 distinct CDR3 sequences, around 95% of them present only once. From blood CD8+ and CD4+ T cells, the TCR beta chain was sequenced. FACS enriched CD8+ TEMRA cells, while bulk CD8+ and CD4+ were negatively isolated. For this clonotype: Its target is unknown.

The sequenced sample consisted of CD4+ T cells from PBMCs. The source is a human donor with multiple sclerosis.

Here the CDR3 reads CAWSGGGYNEQFF. Written as DNA, the CDR3 is TGTGCCTGGAGCGGGGGGGGCTACAATGAGCAGTTCTTC. The J gene is TRBJ2-1, the V gene TRBV30; 8 nucleotides line up with TRBD2. The V segment lost 3 bases and the J segment 3 bases; nucleotides outside the gene matches: 1. The CDR3 covers 13 residues. The germline V gene has CDR1 GTSNPN and CDR2 SVGIG (reference sequence).